This T cell receptor (beta chain) was sequenced during a study of blood T cell repertoires in COVID-19. For the study at large: Spain, Italy and the United States supplied samples that represented acute and convalescent COVID-19. PBMCs, B-cell-depleted T cells, or T cells provided the cDNA or gDNA that made up the material.

The V gene end was trimmed by 4 bases and the J gene end by 9 bases; junction bases not matched to a gene: 8. The CDR3 is made up of 15 amino acids. CDR1 and CDR2 (germline): LGHDT, YNNKEL (reference sequence). Here immunoSEQ multiplex PCR was the method, and the copy in TCRdb shows in-frame clones only, minus some. The table has some 73,000 clones, around 90% seen once. The clonotype comes from a human donor in a cohort sampled during active COVID-19. The chain recombines TRBV3-1 (or the pseudogene TRBV3-2) with TRBJ1-6, with 8 nucleotides matching TRBD1. The sample taken for sequencing was peripheral blood. The CDR3 coding sequence is TGTGCCAGCAGCCCCCGGGACAGGCAGTTTTCACCCCTCCACTTT. Its translation: CASSPRDRQFSPLHF.